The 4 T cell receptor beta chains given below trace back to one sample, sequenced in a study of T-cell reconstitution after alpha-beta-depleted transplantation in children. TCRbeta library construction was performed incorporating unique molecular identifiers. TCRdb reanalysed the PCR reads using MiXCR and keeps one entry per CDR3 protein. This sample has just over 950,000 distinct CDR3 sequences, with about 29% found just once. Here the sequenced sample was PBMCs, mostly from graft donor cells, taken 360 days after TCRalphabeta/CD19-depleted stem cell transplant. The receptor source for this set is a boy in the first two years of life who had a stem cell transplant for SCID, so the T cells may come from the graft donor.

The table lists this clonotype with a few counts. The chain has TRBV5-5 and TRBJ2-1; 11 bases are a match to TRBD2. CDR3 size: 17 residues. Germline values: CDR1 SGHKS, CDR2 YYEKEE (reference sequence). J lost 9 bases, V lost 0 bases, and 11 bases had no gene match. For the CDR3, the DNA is TGTGCCAGCAGCTTGGACGGGACTAGCGGCCCCTCGGGTGAGCAGTTCTTC. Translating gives CASSLDGTSGPSGEQFF. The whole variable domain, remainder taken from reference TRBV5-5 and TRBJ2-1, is DAGVTQSPTHLIKTRGQQVTLRCSPISGHKSVSWYQQVLGQGPQFIFQYYEKEERGRGNFPDRFSARQFPNYSSELNVNALLLGDSALYLCASSLDGTSGPSGEQFFGPGTRLTVL.

The CDR3 loop is CASSRTGQGIYEQYF. The CDR3 nucleotides read TGTGCCAGCAGCCGAACGGGACAGGGGATCTACGAGCAGTACTTC. The gene calls are TRBV7-6 and TRBJ2-7; 10 nucleotides line up with TRBD1. The CDR3 totals 15 residues. Germline V gene lookup returns CDR1 SGHVS and CDR2 FNYEAQ. The V and J ends lost 5 bases and 3 bases, in that order; junction bases with no gene match: 7.

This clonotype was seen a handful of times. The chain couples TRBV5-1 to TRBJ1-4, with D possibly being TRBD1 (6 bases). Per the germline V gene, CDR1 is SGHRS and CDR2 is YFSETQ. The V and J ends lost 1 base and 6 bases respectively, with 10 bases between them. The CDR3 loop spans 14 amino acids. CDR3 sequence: CASSLRGSDEKLFF. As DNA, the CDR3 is TGCGCCAGCAGCTTGAGGGGGTCGGATGAAAAACTGTTTTTT.

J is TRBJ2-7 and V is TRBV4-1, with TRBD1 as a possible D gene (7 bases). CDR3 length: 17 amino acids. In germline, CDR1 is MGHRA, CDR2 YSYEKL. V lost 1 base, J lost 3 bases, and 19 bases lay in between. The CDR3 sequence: CASSQVGFRGAHYEQYF. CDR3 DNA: TGCGCCAGCAGCCAAGTAGGGTTCAGGGGGGCTCACTACGAGCAGTACTTC.